Included here is one T cell receptor (beta chain) sequence, with context. Germline lookup yields CDR1 DFQATT and CDR2 SNEGSKA (reference sequence). The CDR3 runs 14 residues. V lost 4 bases, J lost 5 bases, and 10 bases stayed unmatched. Treg sorting used a CD4+CD25+CD127-/low gate. TCRdb re-called the 5' RACE reads with MiXCR, one entry per CDR3 protein. Here the sample spans fewer than 65,000 distinct CDR3 sequences, more than 20% being singletons. The material sequenced was tumor-infiltrating Tregs sorted from the breast tumor. V gene TRBV20-1 combines with J gene TRBJ1-1; 7 nucleotides agree with TRBD1. This sequence originates from a female donor with breast cancer. The CDR3 DNA reads as TGCAGTGCTACCGTCCATCCAGGGGGGACTGAAGCTTTCTTT. Its translation is CSATVHPGGTEAFF.